This TCR beta chain stems from a study of blood T cells in healthy people across ages. Study-wide results and caveats: PBMCs left unsorted prevented a conclusive naive versus antigen-experienced comparison. Older individuals had lower TCR beta diversity per million T cells (the decline was roughly linear).

In regard to this clonotype: Antigen specificity is unknown.

Healthy individuals of Caucasian origin from Russia, aged roughly 6 to 95, served as donors. Peripheral blood was drawn, about 9.1 milliliters per donor. J gave up 7 bases and V 6 bases, and 6 bases lay outside the gene matches. Germline-derived CDR1 and CDR2 are SNHLY and FYNNEI. This CDR3 comprises 14 residues. Next came a second PCR, run for about 7 to 12 cycles, which used a sample-barcoded 5' primer along with a J-beta primer mix. Via MiXCR, TCRdb re-called the 5' RACE reads, giving one row per CDR3 protein. This table has roughly 720,000 distinct CDR3 sequences, roughly 53% appearing once. The V gene is TRBV2, the J gene TRBJ1-6; 7 bases are shared with TRBD1. Sequencing was performed on blood. This TCR was sampled from an elderly man in good health. The CDR3 nucleotides read TGTGCCAGCAGGGGGACAGTGGGCAATTCACCCCTCCACTTT. Translating it yields CASRGTVGNSPLHF.